This entry describes one T cell receptor beta chain. Its specificity is unknown. These data originate in a study of T-cell memory formation after mild COVID-19. For the study at large: TCR clusters were mostly confined to one donor each. Study-wide results and caveats: Shrinking CD4+ clones were chiefly CM and EM; CD8+ ones were chiefly EMRA. Day 15 to 85 contractors were CD4/CD8 balanced; later expanders leaned CD4+. Researchers could not confirm that second-wave clones peaking on day 37 targeted SARS-CoV-2.

The CDR3 sequence is 14 residues long. Germline values: CDR1 ENHRY, CDR2 SYGVKD. The ends were cut back, 8 bases at V and 0 bases at J, with 11 bases in the middle. TCRdb recomputed calls from the 5' RACE reads with MiXCR, one row per CDR3 protein. The repertoire includes 300,000 to 350,000 distinct CDR3 sequences, 14% of them detected once, and roughly 23% sits in the top ten. The chain uses TRBV10-3 and TRBJ1-3; D not certain. The sequence derives from a man younger than 30 who had mild COVID-19 (a few samples of this study predate the infection). Cell type and time point are not known. The sequencing input was PBMCs or a T cell subset sorted from them (not recorded which). CDR3 DNA sequence: TGTGCCATCCGGGCGTCTGTCTCTGGAAACACCATATATTTT. Translating gives CAIRASVSGNTIYF.